Below, 8 T cell receptor beta chains from the same sample are listed, as sequenced in a study of blood T cells in healthy people across ages. Together with a sample-barcoded 5' primer, a J-beta primer mix was included in a second PCR lasting about 7 to 11 cycles. One entry per CDR3 protein, called by TCRdb with MiXCR from the 5' RACE reads. The data hold roughly 1.6 million distinct CDR3 sequences, with 30% to 40% observed a single time. The material sequenced was blood. The origin of the receptors is a woman in her 30s in good health.

This clonotype was seen a handful of times. J is TRBJ2-3 and V is TRBV11-2; the D is unclear. V lost 5 bases to trimming and J lost 4 bases, with 19 bases between them. The CDR3 sequence is 16 residues long. Germline values: CDR1 SGHAT, CDR2 FQNNGV. This CDR3 is CASSRALSSVADTQYF. The CDR3 DNA follows: TGTGCCAGCAGCCGTGCTCTTTCCAGCGTGGCAGATACGCAGTATTTT.

V usage is TRBV12-3 or TRBV12-4 and J usage is TRBJ2-7, with 8 bases identical to TRBD2. The CDR3 is 15 amino acids. J gave up 2 bases and V 4 bases, and 7 bases lay outside the gene matches. CDR3 sequence reads: CASSSKAGGTYEQYF. CDR3 bases: TGTGCCAGCAGTTCGAAGGCGGGGGGTACCTACGAGCAGTACTTC.

With respect to this clonotype: A read error may account for a junction end that differs from germline. The chain combines TRBV7-3 with TRBJ2-3, with 8 bases lining up with TRBD1. CDR3 length: 15 amino acids. In germline, CDR1 is SGHTA, CDR2 FQGTGA. The CDR3 spells CACSSRGQGTDTQYF. For the CDR3, the DNA is TGTGCCTGCAGCTCCAGGGGGCAGGGCACAGATACGCAGTATTTT.

Remarks on this clonotype: This could be a read error, since a much larger clone is one nucleotide away. This CDR3 fails to terminate in the conserved phenylalanine or tryptophan, so it likely reflects a read error. The V call is TRBV4-1, the J call TRBJ2-4; D is tentatively TRBD1 or TRBD2 (5 bases each). The J call is doubtful: the DNA matches TRBJ2-7 better. In germline, CDR1 is MGHRA, CDR2 YSYEKL. The CDR3 has 15 amino acids. In DNA form, the CDR3 reads TGCGCCAGCAGCCAAGAATCGGGGCCAACCTACGAGCAGTACTGC. Translated: CASSQESGPTYEQYC.

The chain combines TRBV14 with TRBJ2-1; 8 nucleotides agree with TRBD2. The CDR3 spans 15 residues. Trimming at V came to 6 bases and at J to 5 bases, leaving 9 bases not matched to a gene. CDR1 SGHDN and CDR2 FVKESK come from the germline V gene. CDR3 region: CASRKSGGRNNEQFF. Written as DNA, the CDR3 is TGTGCCAGCAGAAAAAGCGGGGGAAGAAACAATGAGCAGTTCTTC.

This clonotype was seen only a few times. The V and J genes are TRBV28 and TRBJ2-1; 14 positions match TRBD2. Germline trimming cut 5 bases from V and 9 bases from J; bases unmatched to any gene: 12. Germline CDR1 MDHEN, CDR2 SYDVKM. CDR3 length equals 17 residues. CDR3 amino acids: CASSDAGTSGGKIEQFF. Here the CDR3 DNA reads TGTGCCAGCAGTGATGCCGGGACTAGCGGGGGAAAGATTGAGCAGTTCTTC.

This clonotype was seen many times. The gene calls are TRBV27 and TRBJ2-3, with 9 bases identical to TRBD2. The germline V gene has CDR1 MNHEY and CDR2 SMNVEV (reference sequence). The CDR3 is made up of 18 amino acids. V lost 3 bases, J lost 5 bases, and 15 bases stayed unmatched. The CDR3 bases are TGTGCCAGCAGTTTCGGGAGAGGGCGACTAGCGGCGGGAGATACGCAGTATTTT. Translating it yields CASSFGRGRLAAGDTQYF.

This clonotype was detected many times. The chain combines TRBV29-1 with TRBJ2-5, with TRBD2 matching over 7 bases. The CDR3 has 12 amino acids. Germline trimming cut 5 bases from V and 2 bases from J; bases unmatched to any gene: 2. Looked up from germline, CDR1 is SQVTM and CDR2 is ANQGSEA. The DNA of the CDR3 is TGCAGCGTTTGGGGAGGGCAAGAGACCCAGTACTTC. Amino acid sequence: CSVWGGQETQYF.